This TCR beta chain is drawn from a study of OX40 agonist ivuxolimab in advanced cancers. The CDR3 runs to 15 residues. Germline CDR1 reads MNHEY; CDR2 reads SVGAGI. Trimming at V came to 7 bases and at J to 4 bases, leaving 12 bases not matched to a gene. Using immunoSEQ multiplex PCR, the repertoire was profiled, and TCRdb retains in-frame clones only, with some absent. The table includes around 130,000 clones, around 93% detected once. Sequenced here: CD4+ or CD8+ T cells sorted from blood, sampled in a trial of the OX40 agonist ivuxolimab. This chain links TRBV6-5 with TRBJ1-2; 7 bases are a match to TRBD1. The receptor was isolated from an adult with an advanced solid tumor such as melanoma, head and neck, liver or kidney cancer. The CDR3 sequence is CASTRGGDSPYGYTF. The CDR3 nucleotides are TGTGCCAGCACCAGGGGGGGGGACTCCCCCTATGGCTACACCTTC.